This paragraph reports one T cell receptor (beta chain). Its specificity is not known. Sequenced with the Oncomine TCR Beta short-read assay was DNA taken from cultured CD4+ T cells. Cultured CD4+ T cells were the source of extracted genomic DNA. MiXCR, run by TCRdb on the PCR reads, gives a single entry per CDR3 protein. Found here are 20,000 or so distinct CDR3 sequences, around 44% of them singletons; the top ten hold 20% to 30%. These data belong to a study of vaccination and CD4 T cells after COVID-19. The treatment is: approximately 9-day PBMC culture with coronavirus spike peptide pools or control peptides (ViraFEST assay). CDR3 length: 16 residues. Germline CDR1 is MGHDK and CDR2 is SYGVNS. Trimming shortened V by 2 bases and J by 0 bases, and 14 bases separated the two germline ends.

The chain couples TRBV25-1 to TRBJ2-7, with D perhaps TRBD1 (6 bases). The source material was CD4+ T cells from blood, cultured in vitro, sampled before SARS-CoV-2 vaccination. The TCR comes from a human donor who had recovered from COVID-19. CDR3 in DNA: TGTGCCAGCAGTGAAGGGCTCAGGACAGTCTCCTACGAGCAGTACTTC. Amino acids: CASSEGLRTVSYEQYF.